This passage covers 8 T cell receptor beta chains from one sample sequenced in a study of blood T cells in healthy people across ages. Through a sample-barcoded 5' primer and a J-beta primer mix, a second PCR was run for about 6 to 11 cycles. TCRdb reprocessed the 5' RACE reads with MiXCR, giving one entry per CDR3 protein. The sample includes 1.5 million to 2 million distinct CDR3 sequences, roughly 32% of them seen just once. Input material: blood. These receptors were taken from a woman under 40 in good health.

As regards this clonotype: At one end the junction does not follow the germline gene, possibly because of a read error. The chain combines TRBV7-9 with TRBJ2-5; 9 nucleotides line up with TRBD2. Germline loops: CDR1 SEHNR, CDR2 FQNEAQ (reference sequence). CDR3 length equals 14 residues. This CDR3 reads CANSQLAGGETQYF. CDR3 sequence (DNA): TGTGCCAACAGCCAACTGGCGGGGGGGGAGACCCAGTACTTC.

This clonotype was picked up a small number of times. The genes are TRBV10-3 and TRBJ2-5, with a tentative D call TRBD2 (6 bases). Trimming took off 0 bases at V and 5 bases at J, with 10 bases between the two ends. CDR1 and CDR2 from the germline V gene are ENHRY and SYGVKD. The CDR3 spans 14 residues. The DNA of the CDR3 is TGTGCCATCAGTGAGTCCCTAGCGAGGGAGACCCAGTACTTC. Protein sequence: CAISESLARETQYF.

The chain carries TRBV29-1 and TRBJ2-1; D is perhaps TRBD1 (6 bases). V was cut by 3 bases and J by 3 bases, with 12 bases left in between. Germline V gives CDR1 SQVTM, CDR2 ANQGSEA. The CDR3 totals 14 residues. CDR3 sequence reads: CSVEGRGNYNEQFF. The CDR3 DNA follows: TGCAGCGTTGAGGGCAGGGGTAACTACAATGAGCAGTTCTTC.

This chain uses TRBV21-1 with TRBJ2-6; whether TRBD1, the table's D call, matches the DNA was not checked. TRBV21-1 is assigned pseudogene status. The CDR3 covers 17 residues. The CDR3 sequence is CTSSKAAGGSGANVLTF. The DNA for the CDR3 is TGTACCAGCAGCAAAGCCGCAGGGGGTAGTGGGGCCAACGTCCTGACTTTC.

This chain connects TRBV28 to TRBJ2-7; no definite D call. Trimming pared 3 bases from V and 6 bases from J, leaving 9 bases between. There are 12 residues in the CDR3. Germline assignment: CDR1 MDHEN and CDR2 SYDVKM. Written as DNA, the CDR3 is TGTGCCAGCAGTTTTGCAGAGTTCGAGCAGTACTTC. It translates to CASSFAEFEQYF. Filled out from reference TRBV28 and TRBJ2-7, the complete variable domain reads DVKVTQSSRYLVKRTGEKVFLECVQDMDHENMFWYRQDPGLGLRLIYFSYDVKMKEKGDIPEGYSVSREKKERFSLILESASTNQTSMYLCASSFAEFEQYFGPGTRLTVT.

The rearrangement joins TRBV9 to TRBJ2-1, with 9 bases aligning to TRBD1. The DNA end is a closer match to TRBJ2-7, so the J assignment may be wrong. From germline, CDR1 is SGDLS and CDR2 YYNGEE. This CDR3 is built from 15 residues. The CDR3 region is CASSGGTGKYNEQYF. The DNA of the CDR3 is TGTGCCAGCAGCGGGGGGACAGGGAAATACAATGAGCAGTACTTC.

This chain uses TRBV3-1 with TRBJ1-2; 7 bases fit TRBD1. The germline V gene has CDR1 LGHDT and CDR2 YNNKEL (reference sequence). The CDR3 totals 15 residues. V dropped 0 bases and J dropped 4; count of bases not matched to a gene: 5. CDR3 sequence (DNA): TGTGCCAGCAGCCAAGACCTCGACAGGGTCTATGGCTACACCTTC. It is translated as CASSQDLDRVYGYTF.

V and J are TRBV6-5 and TRBJ1-2; TRBD1 might be the D (5 bases). Germline values: CDR1 MNHEY, CDR2 SVGAGI. There are 14 residues in the CDR3. V lost 6 bases to trimming and J lost 6 bases, with 17 bases between them. The CDR3 reads CASRSGTLEDGYTF. The CDR3, as DNA: TGTGCCAGCAGGTCGGGGACCTTGGAAGATGGCTACACCTTC.